This record covers a single TCR beta chain. The data derive from a study of cytomegalovirus exposure and HLA in healthy donors. 60 Vbeta and 13 Jbeta primers were used in PCR. Here immunoSEQ multiplex PCR was the method, and the copy in TCRdb shows in-frame clones only, minus some. The sample carries about 130,000 clones, 75% to 90% recorded once. The donors, nominally healthy at sampling, likely had unrecorded immune exposures. Losses at the gene ends were 0 bases for V and 9 bases for J; bases not matched to a gene: 6. Germline assignment: CDR1 SGHNT and CDR2 YENEEA. This CDR3 has 15 amino acids. The J gene is TRBJ2-1, the V gene TRBV11-3; 9 bases align to TRBD2. The TCR sequence derives from a woman in her twenties or thirties in good health and CMV-seropositive. Material: PBMCs. CDR3 in amino acids: CASSLEREGRGEQFF. For the CDR3, the DNA is TGTGCCAGCAGCTTAGAGCGGGAGGGCCGAGGTGAGCAGTTCTTC.